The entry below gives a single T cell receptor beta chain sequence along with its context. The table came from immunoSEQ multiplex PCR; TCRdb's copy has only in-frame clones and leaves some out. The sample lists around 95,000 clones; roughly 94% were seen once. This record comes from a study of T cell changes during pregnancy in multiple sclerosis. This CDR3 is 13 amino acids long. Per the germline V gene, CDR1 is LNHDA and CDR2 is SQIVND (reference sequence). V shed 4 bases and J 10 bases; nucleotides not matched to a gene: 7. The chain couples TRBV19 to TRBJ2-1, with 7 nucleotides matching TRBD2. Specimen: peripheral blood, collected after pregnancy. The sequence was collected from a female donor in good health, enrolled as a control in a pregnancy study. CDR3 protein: CASSTGELAEQFF. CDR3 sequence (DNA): TGTGCCAGTAGTACCGGGGAACTAGCGGAGCAGTTCTTC.